These 9 T cell receptor beta chains originate from one sample sequenced in a study of cytomegalovirus exposure and HLA in healthy donors. 13 Jbeta primers and 60 Vbeta primers were used for the PCR. Libraries were prepared by immunoSEQ multiplex PCR; TCRdb keeps only in-frame clonotypes and omits some of them. The sample records tens of thousands of clones, about 70% being singletons. The sequenced sample was PBMCs. The receptors were sampled from a young man in good health and CMV-seronegative.

The chain has TRBV7-9 and TRBJ2-5, with 10 bases identical to TRBD1. After removal of 4 bases from V and 2 bases from J, the junction contained 7 bases not matched to a gene. The germline V gene has CDR1 SEHNR and CDR2 FQNEAQ (reference sequence). The CDR3 contains 16 residues. The DNA for the CDR3 is TGTGCCAGCAGCTCGACAGGGGGCTTTGAACAAGAGACCCAGTACTTC. Amino acids: CASSSTGGFEQETQYF.

This chain uses TRBV29-1 with TRBJ1-6, with 8 nucleotides matching TRBD1. Germline CDR1 and CDR2: SQVTM and ANQGSEA. V lost 6 bases to trimming and J lost 0 bases; unmatched junction nucleotides: 4. This CDR3 region has 15 residues. The CDR3 coding sequence is TGCAGCGTCCGACAGGGGAGCTCCTATAATTCACCCCTCCACTTT. Translation: CSVRQGSSYNSPLHF.

The chain links TRBV5-1 to TRBJ1-2; D not resolved. Trimming took off 3 bases at V and 5 bases at J, with 8 bases between the two ends. Germline V gives CDR1 SGHRS, CDR2 YFSETQ. The CDR3 is 12 amino acids. The CDR3 is CASSSNQYGYTF. The CDR3 nucleotides are TGCGCCAGCAGCTCAAATCAGTATGGCTACACCTTC. Full variable domain (rest looked up from reference TRBV5-1 and TRBJ1-2): KAGVTQTPRYLIKTRGQQVTLSCSPISGHRSVSWYQQTPGQGLQFLFEYFSETQRNKGNFPGRFSGRQFSNSRSEMNVSTLELGDSALYLCASSSNQYGYTFGSGTRLTVV.

The rearrangement joins TRBV7-2 to TRBJ1-1; no clear D. The CDR3 length is 14 residues. V shed 2 bases and J shed 3 bases, with 10 bases lying between them. CDR1 is SGHTA and CDR2 is FQGNSA in the germline V gene. Written as DNA, the CDR3 is TGTGCCAGCAGCTTAATAATGCGAGACACTGAAGCTTTCTTT. Its translation is CASSLIMRDTEAFF.

This clone was detected a few times. The gene calls are TRBV10-3 and TRBJ2-5, with TRBD2 identical over 7 bases. V lost 3 bases and J lost 5; bases outside the gene matches: 15. CDR1 and CDR2 from the germline V gene are ENHRY and SYGVKD. The CDR3 is made up of 17 amino acids. The CDR3 sequence: CAISDVRGEPRGETQYF. CDR3 sequence (DNA): TGTGCCATCAGTGACGTTCGGGGGGAGCCAAGGGGTGAGACCCAGTACTTC.

V is TRBV7-2 and J is TRBJ1-5; D may be TRBD1 (5 bases). Germline CDR1 SGHTA, CDR2 FQGNSA. V was pared by 4 bases and J by 1 base, with 11 bases between. CDR3 size: 15 residues. The CDR3 loop reads CASSSLGQSNQPQHF. For the CDR3, the DNA is TGTGCCAGCAGCTCGCTGGGGCAGAGCAATCAGCCCCAGCATTTT. Complete variable domain (other parts from reference TRBV7-2 and TRBJ1-5): GAGVSQSPSNKVTEKGKDVELRCDPISGHTALYWYRQSLGQGLEFLIYFQGNSAPDKSGLPSDRFSAERTGGSVSTLTIQRTQQEDSAVYLCASSSLGQSNQPQHFGDGTRLSIL.

This chain links TRBV7-2 with TRBJ2-5; no reliable D call. The V end was cut by 10 bases, the J end by 2 bases, with 8 bases between. The CDR3 is 11 residues long. Germline-derived CDR1 and CDR2 are SGHTA and FQGNSA. In DNA form, the CDR3 reads TGTGCCACTCGTGAGCAAGAGACCCAGTACTTC. Translated, it gives CATREQETQYF. Supplemented by reference TRBV7-2 and TRBJ2-5, the full variable domain reads GAGVSQSPSNKVTEKGKDVELRCDPISGHTALYWYRQSLGQGLEFLIYFQGNSAPDKSGLPSDRFSAERTGGSVSTLTIQRTQQEDSAVYLCATREQETQYFGPGTRLLVL.

The chain is built from TRBV2 and TRBJ2-6; D uncertain. V dropped 4 bases and J dropped 2 bases, with 9 bases sitting between them. The CDR3 covers 15 residues. CDR1 is SNHLY, CDR2 FYNNEI, per germline. This chain's CDR3 is CASSALIAGANVLTF. CDR3 bases: TGTGCCAGCAGTGCCCTTATAGCTGGGGCCAACGTCCTGACTTTC.

This clone was seen a few times. The chain combines TRBV7-9 with TRBJ2-7; 10 bases align to TRBD1. After removal of 5 bases from V and 2 bases from J, the junction contained 6 bases not matched to a gene. Germline assignment: CDR1 SEHNR and CDR2 FQNEAQ (reference sequence). The length of the CDR3 is 15 residues. The CDR3 bases are TGTGCCAGCAGCGGAAGGGACAGGGGACCCTACGAGCAGTACGTC. Its protein is CASSGRDRGPYEQYV.